Shown below are 20 T cell receptor beta chains from a single sample sequenced in a study of blood T cell repertoires in COVID-19. The repertoire was sequenced with immunoSEQ multiplex PCR; TCRdb's copy has only in-frame clones and lacks some. The data contain about 370,000 clones, 75% to 90% of them singletons. Sequenced input: PBMCs or T cells enriched from blood (not recorded which). All receptors derive from a young man who had recovered from COVID-19.

The chain carries TRBV2 and TRBJ2-1; 8 positions agree with TRBD1. Germline-derived CDR1 and CDR2 are SNHLY and FYNNEI. There are 13 residues in the CDR3. The V segment lost 7 bases and the J segment 6 bases; nucleotides outside the gene matches: 5. CDR3 loop: CASIQGVGNEQFF. The CDR3 nucleotides read TGTGCCAGCATACAGGGGGTGGGCAATGAGCAGTTCTTC.

The CDR3 sequence is CATGTGINVLTDTQYF. The CDR3 DNA follows: TGTGCCACCGGGACAGGGATTAATGTACTCACAGATACGCAGTATTTT. J is TRBJ2-3 and V is TRBV24-1, with 9 positions matching TRBD1. Germline CDR1 KGHDR, CDR2 SFDVKD. The CDR3 is 16 amino acids. V lost 9 bases and J lost 2; bases outside the gene matches: 11.

This chain connects TRBV3-1 (or the pseudogene TRBV3-2) to TRBJ1-4; D may be TRBD1 (6 bases). V shed 5 bases and J shed 7 bases, with 11 bases lying between them. Germline V lookup: CDR1 LGHDT, CDR2 YNNKEL (reference sequence). The CDR3 is 13 residues long. CDR3 in DNA: TGTGCCAGCAGCAAGACAGGCCGTGAAAAACTGTTTTTT. As protein: CASSKTGREKLFF.

This clone was detected once. The V and J genes are TRBV4-3 and TRBJ2-1, with 9 bases aligning to TRBD1. The germline CDR1 and CDR2 sequences are LGHNA and YSLEER. CDR3 length: 16 amino acids. The junction had 11 bases not matched to a gene; V was cut back by 4 bases and J by 7 bases. The CDR3 loop reads CASSRSRDRALNEQFF. The CDR3 nucleotides read TGCGCCAGCAGCCGGAGCCGGGACAGGGCATTGAATGAGCAGTTCTTC.

The chain combines TRBV19 with TRBJ1-5; D is uncertain. Germline-derived CDR1 and CDR2 are LNHDA and SQIVND (reference sequence). CDR3 length equals 13 residues. Trimming cost V 5 bases and J 7 bases, with 12 bases left between them. The CDR3 nucleotides are TGTGCCAGTAGTGGAGGGAAAAGGCAGCCCCAGCATTTT. As protein: CASSGGKRQPQHF.

The rearrangement joins TRBV11-2 to TRBJ1-3, with D hard to call. V lost 5 bases and J lost 3, with 11 bases in between. This CDR3 has 14 amino acids. In germline, CDR1 is SGHAT, CDR2 FQNNGV. Here the CDR3 DNA reads TGTGCCAGCAGCCCCAGCAGAGGTGGAAACACCATATATTTT. It yields the protein CASSPSRGGNTIYF.

This rearrangement joins TRBV4-2 to TRBJ2-6; D is undetermined. Germline V lookup: CDR1 LGHNA, CDR2 YNFKEQ. Trimming shortened V by 2 bases and J by 2 bases, and 10 bases separated the two germline ends. CDR3 length: 16 residues. CDR3: CASSQKQSTGANVLTF. DNA of the CDR3: TGTGCCAGCAGCCAAAAACAGAGCACTGGGGCCAACGTCCTGACTTTC.

This chain joins TRBV9 and TRBJ2-2; unclear D gene. V was cut by 0 bases and J by 0 bases, with 9 bases left in between. Germline CDR1 and CDR2: SGDLS and YYNGEE. CDR3 length equals 16 residues. CDR3 protein: CASSVASSSNTGELFF. The CDR3 DNA reads TGTGCCAGCAGCGTAGCGTCTAGTTCGAACACCGGGGAGCTGTTTTTT.

In DNA form, the CDR3 reads TGTGCCAGCAGCCTAGGGGGCGAAAACGAGCAGTACTTC. Its protein is CASSLGGENEQYF. The V call is TRBV28, the J call TRBJ2-7; TRBD1 agrees at 7 bases. Germline-derived CDR1 and CDR2 are MDHEN and SYDVKM. V lost 6 bases and J lost 5; bases outside the gene matches: 7. CDR3 length equals 13 residues.

The V gene is TRBV14, the J gene TRBJ2-1; 9 nucleotides align to TRBD1. The trim removed 6 bases at V and 6 bases at J, leaving 9 bases unmatched. The CDR3 runs to 15 residues. Germline-derived CDR1 and CDR2 are SGHDN and FVKESK. CDR3 loop: CASSSLGTGFNEQFF. The CDR3 bases are TGTGCCAGCAGTTCCCTGGGGACAGGGTTCAATGAGCAGTTCTTC.

The gene calls are TRBV9 and TRBJ1-1, with a weak D call TRBD1 (6 bases). This CDR3 region has 15 residues. Germline V gives CDR1 SGDLS, CDR2 YYNGEE. Trimming stripped 3 bases from V and 5 bases from J, with 17 bases between. The chain's CDR3 is CASSGIGGDRTEAFF. In DNA form, the CDR3 reads TGTGCCAGCAGCGGAATAGGGGGAGATAGGACTGAAGCTTTCTTT. The complete variable domain, with remaining parts taken from reference TRBV9 and TRBJ1-1, reads DSGVTQTPKHLITATGQRVTLRCSPRSGDLSVYWYQQSLDQGLQFLIQYYNGEERAKGNILERFSAQQFPDLHSELNLSSLELGDSALYFCASSGIGGDRTEAFFGQGTRLTVV.

J is TRBJ1-2 and V is TRBV7-2; no firm D call. V gave up 1 base and J gave up 6 bases, with 12 bases separating them. The CDR3 contains 14 residues. The germline CDR1 and CDR2 sequences are SGHTA and FQGNSA. CDR3 sequence: CASSLVDSGDGYTF. Written as DNA, the CDR3 is TGTGCCAGCAGCTTAGTAGATAGCGGGGATGGCTACACCTTC.

The chain joins TRBV30 to TRBJ2-1; 11 positions agree with TRBD1. Per germline, CDR1 GTSNPN and CDR2 SVGIG (reference sequence). With 0 bases clipped from V and 1 base from J, the junction kept 11 bases outside the gene matches. This CDR3 is 19 amino acids long. CDR3 in DNA: TGTGCCTGGAGTGTAAGGACAGGGGGCACCCTAGGGTCCTACAATGAGCAGTTCTTC. Protein product: CAWSVRTGGTLGSYNEQFF.

A word on this clone: The same CDR3 can be traced to other DNA sequences in this sample. The rearrangement links TRBV5-1 to TRBJ2-7; D gene uncertain. Germline lookup yields CDR1 SGHRS and CDR2 YFSETQ. The CDR3 is 14 residues long. V lost 0 bases, J lost 0 bases, and 7 bases lay in between. The CDR3 loop reads CASSLVGSSYEQYF. CDR3 coding DNA: TGCGCCAGCAGCTTGGTCGGGTCCTCCTACGAGCAGTACTTC.

J is TRBJ1-3 and V is TRBV18, with a possible D match to TRBD1 (6 bases). CDR3 size: 14 residues. Deletions cut 6 bases from V and 0 bases from J, with 9 bases between. The germline V gene has CDR1 KGHSH and CDR2 LQKENI. The CDR3 nucleotides read TGTGCCAGCTCCCGGGACAACTCTGGAAACACCATATATTTT. This gives the protein CASSRDNSGNTIYF.

Worth noting for this clone: The same CDR3 can be traced to other DNA sequences in this sample. This chain uses TRBV29-1 with TRBJ1-1; 7 bases are shared with TRBD1. The CDR3 is 13 amino acids. Germline CDR1 reads SQVTM; CDR2 reads ANQGSEA. V dropped 6 bases and J dropped 2; count of bases not matched to a gene: 6. The CDR3 loop reads CSVLQGRNTEAFF. The CDR3 nucleotides are TGCAGCGTCCTACAGGGGAGAAACACTGAAGCTTTCTTT.

The chain is built from TRBV7-2 and TRBJ1-2; D is unresolved. This CDR3 has 13 residues. From germline, CDR1 is SGHTA and CDR2 FQGNSA. V was clipped by 2 bases and J by 7 bases, with 11 bases between them. The CDR3 is CASSLRGMVGYTF. Here the CDR3 DNA reads TGTGCCAGCAGCTTAAGAGGGATGGTTGGCTACACCTTC.

A single count supports this clone. The chain links TRBV5-5 to TRBJ2-3; 9 bases are shared with TRBD2. J was trimmed by 4 bases and V by 3 bases; bases with no gene match: 3. The CDR3 is made up of 14 amino acids. The germline V gene encodes CDR1 SGHKS and CDR2 YYEKEE (reference sequence). The CDR3 is CASSWGTSSDTQYF. CDR3 nucleotide sequence: TGTGCCAGCAGCTGGGGGACTAGCTCAGATACGCAGTATTTT.

CDR3 sequence reads: CASSTTSGRADTQYF. The CDR3, as DNA: TGTGCCAGCAGCACCACTAGCGGGAGGGCCGATACGCAGTATTTT. The chain combines TRBV28 with TRBJ2-3; TRBD2 matches 13 bases. V dropped 6 bases and J dropped 6; count of bases not matched to a gene: 6. Looked up from germline, CDR1 is MDHEN and CDR2 is SYDVKM. The CDR3 is 15 residues long.

V and J are TRBV19 and TRBJ1-5; 7 bases line up with TRBD1. V lost 8 bases to trimming and J lost 7 bases; unmatched junction nucleotides: 8. The CDR3 covers 13 residues. Germline V gene sequence: CDR1 LNHDA, CDR2 SQIVND (reference sequence). The CDR3 loop reads CASEDRDGQPQHF. CDR3 sequence (DNA): TGTGCCAGTGAAGACAGGGACGGCCAGCCCCAGCATTTT.